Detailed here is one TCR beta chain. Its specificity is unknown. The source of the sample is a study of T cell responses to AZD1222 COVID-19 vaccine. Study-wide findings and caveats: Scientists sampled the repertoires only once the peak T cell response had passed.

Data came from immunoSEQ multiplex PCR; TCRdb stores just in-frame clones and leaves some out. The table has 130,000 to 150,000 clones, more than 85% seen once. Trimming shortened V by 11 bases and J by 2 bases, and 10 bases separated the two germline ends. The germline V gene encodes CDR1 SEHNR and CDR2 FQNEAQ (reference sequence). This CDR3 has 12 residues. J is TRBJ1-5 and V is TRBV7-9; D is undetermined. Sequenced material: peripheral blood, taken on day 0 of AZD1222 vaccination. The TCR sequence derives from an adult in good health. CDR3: CALGVGNQPQHF. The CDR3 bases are TGTGCCCTCGGGGTCGGCAATCAGCCCCAGCATTTT.